This entry concerns a single T cell receptor beta chain. The antigen is not known. The V end lost 4 bases, the J end lost 9 bases, and 19 bases lay between the germline ends. The CDR3 loop spans 16 amino acids. Germline values: CDR1 LGHDT, CDR2 YNNKEL (reference sequence). The sample originates from a study of early T cells in non-severe SARS-CoV-2 infection. Study in general: Sequencing used unsorted whole-blood bulk RNA, so chains lack pairing. Whole-study results and caveats: A preference for anti-spike CD8 responses marked VDJdb matching, which missed private and CD4 specificities.

Separate cDNA molecules each had unique molecular identifiers attached to them. TCRdb reprocessed the 5' RACE reads with MiXCR, giving one entry per CDR3 protein. The data hold roughly 51,000 distinct CDR3 sequences, with roughly 6.5% observed a single time. The TCR comes from an adult who was a healthcare worker with PCR-confirmed SARS-CoV-2 infection or an uninfected control (not recorded which). The specimen was whole blood. The V and J genes are TRBV3-1 and TRBJ1-6; a possible D gene is TRBD1 (6 bases). The CDR3 DNA reads as TGTGCCAGCAGCCTAGGGACAAATCTCGGTCGTTCACCCCTCCACTTT. Translation: CASSLGTNLGRSPLHF.